Here is one T cell receptor (beta chain) with its context. Its cognate antigen is unknown. The data are from a study of cytomegalovirus exposure and HLA in healthy donors. Turning to the study itself: In an early release, HLA-typed donors contributed tens of millions of unique TCR sequences. Study-wide results and limits: A later analysis showed HLA-associated TCR beta chains outstripping equally common others in clonal expansion.

The PCR ran on 60 Vbeta and 13 Jbeta primers. Produced via immunoSEQ multiplex PCR; TCRdb's table is partial and in-frame only. The table shows 110,000 or so clones, with approximately 79% occurring only once. The clonotype was recovered from a man aged 25-45 years in good health and CMV-seropositive. Sequences were obtained from PBMCs.

CDR3 residues: CASSPWDRRNSPLHF. The CDR3 DNA follows: TGTGCCAGCAGTCCCTGGGACAGGCGGAATTCACCCCTCCACTTT. V is TRBV27 and J is TRBJ1-6, with 8 bases matching TRBD1. Trimming cost V 5 bases and J 7 bases; bases outside gene matches: 7. Germline loops: CDR1 MNHEY, CDR2 SMNVEV (reference sequence). The CDR3 consists of 15 residues.